The rows below give T cell receptor beta chains drawn from one sample of a study of blood T cell repertoires in COVID-19. Assay used: immunoSEQ multiplex PCR; TCRdb lists only in-frame clones, some missing. The repertoire includes some 130,000 clones, around 89% of them detected once, and about a tenth sits in the top ten. The source material was peripheral blood. Receptors were obtained from a man aged 50-59 years with acute or convalescent COVID-19. Both conserved end residues are part of each CDR3. The D gene is left open where the match is weak. Some rows mark clone size as missing; the rest say once, few, many or name a class of expanded clone.

d_call: TRBD1
j_call: TRBJ1-1
clone_size: few
v_call: TRBV18
cdr3_aa: CASSPPDRERGAFF
cdr3_nt: TGTGCCAGCTCACCACCCGACAGGGAACGGGGAGCTTTCTTT

d_call: TRBD1
j_call: TRBJ1-2
clone_size: .
v_call: TRBV4-1
cdr3_aa: CASSPGTGDYGYTF
cdr3_nt: TGCGCCAGCAGCCCGGGGACAGGAGACTATGGCTACACCTTC

d_call: .
j_call: TRBJ1-2
clone_size: once
v_call: TRBV28
cdr3_aa: CASSLLDIYNYGYTF
cdr3_nt: TGTGCCAGCAGTTTATTGGACATCTATAACTATGGCTACACCTTC

d_call: TRBD1
j_call: TRBJ2-3
clone_size: .
v_call: TRBV5-1
cdr3_aa: CASSLDRGTDTQYF
cdr3_nt: TGCGCCAGCAGCCTGGACAGGGGCACAGATACGCAGTATTTT

d_call: .
j_call: TRBJ1-5
clone_size: .
v_call: TRBV28
cdr3_aa: CASAGNQPQHF
cdr3_nt: TGTGCCAGCGCGGGCAATCAGCCCCAGCATTTT

d_call: TRBD1
j_call: TRBJ2-1
clone_size: .
v_call: TRBV24-1
cdr3_aa: CATSDPARGQVGEQFF
cdr3_nt: TGTGCCACCAGTGATCCGGCCAGGGGGCAGGTTGGTGAGCAGTTCTTC

d_call: TRBD2
j_call: TRBJ2-1
clone_size: once
v_call: TRBV5-1
cdr3_aa: CASSSLQMGGSNEQFF
cdr3_nt: TGCGCCAGCAGCAGCCTACAGATGGGGGGGAGCAATGAGCAGTTCTTC

d_call: .
j_call: TRBJ1-1
clone_size: few
v_call: TRBV6-4
cdr3_aa: CASSDQRGTEAFF
cdr3_nt: TGTGCCAGCAGTGACCAAAGGGGCACTGAAGCTTTCTTT

d_call: .
j_call: TRBJ2-1
clone_size: .
v_call: TRBV20-1
cdr3_aa: CSANSVREQFF
cdr3_nt: TGCAGTGCTAATAGCGTTCGTGAGCAGTTCTTC

d_call: TRBD1
j_call: TRBJ1-4
clone_size: .
v_call: TRBV7-9
cdr3_aa: CASSLQGAEKLFF
cdr3_nt: TGTGCCAGCAGCTTGCAGGGGGCTGAAAAACTGTTTTTT

d_call: .
j_call: TRBJ2-7
clone_size: .
v_call: TRBV6-5
cdr3_aa: CASTEQGFSEQYF
cdr3_nt: TGTGCCAGCACAGAGCAGGGGTTTTCCGAGCAGTACTTC

d_call: .
j_call: TRBJ2-3
clone_size: .
v_call: TRBV7-9
cdr3_aa: CASSTNRDGTDTQYF
cdr3_nt: TGTGCCAGCAGTACTAACAGGGATGGGACAGATACGCAGTATTTT

d_call: .
j_call: TRBJ1-2
clone_size: .
v_call: TRBV6-5
cdr3_aa: CASSYRGTNSNYGYTF
cdr3_nt: TGTGCCAGCAGTTACAGGGGAACAAATTCTAACTATGGCTACACCTTC

d_call: TRBD2
j_call: TRBJ2-3
clone_size: .
v_call: TRBV6-4
cdr3_aa: CASSGTSGGTDTQYF
cdr3_nt: TGTGCCAGCAGTGGAACTAGCGGGGGCACAGATACGCAGTATTTT

d_call: .
j_call: TRBJ1-5
clone_size: .
v_call: TRBV28
cdr3_aa: CASRVVENSNQPQHF
cdr3_nt: TGTGCCAGCAGGGTGGTTGAGAATAGCAATCAGCCCCAGCATTTT

d_call: .
j_call: TRBJ2-1
clone_size: .
v_call: TRBV2
cdr3_aa: CAPEEGGEQFF
cdr3_nt: TGTGCCCCGGAAGAGGGCGGGGAACAGTTCTTC

d_call: .
j_call: TRBJ2-7
clone_size: .
v_call: TRBV4-1
cdr3_aa: CASSPTEVGHYEQYF
cdr3_nt: TGCGCCAGCAGCCCCACCGAAGTAGGACACTACGAGCAGTACTTC

d_call: TRBD1
j_call: TRBJ1-6
clone_size: .
v_call: TRBV28
cdr3_aa: CASSDWTGYNSPLHF
cdr3_nt: TGTGCCAGCAGTGACTGGACAGGCTATAATTCACCCCTCCACTTT

d_call: TRBD1
j_call: TRBJ2-1
clone_size: .
v_call: TRBV6-4
cdr3_aa: CASSGDRVTNEQFF
cdr3_nt: TGTGCCAGCAGTGGCGACAGGGTGACCAATGAGCAGTTCTTC

d_call: .
j_call: TRBJ2-2
clone_size: .
v_call: TRBV11-3
cdr3_aa: CASSSQGWGTGELFF
cdr3_nt: TGTGCCAGCAGCTCACAGGGATGGGGCACCGGGGAGCTGTTTTTT

d_call: TRBD1
j_call: TRBJ2-1
clone_size: .
v_call: TRBV10-2
cdr3_aa: CATGTDGYNEQFF
cdr3_nt: TGCGCCACCGGGACAGACGGCTACAATGAGCAGTTCTTC

d_call: .
j_call: TRBJ1-1
clone_size: .
v_call: TRBV28
cdr3_aa: CASSSGGPLMNTEAFF
cdr3_nt: TGTGCCAGCAGTTCGGGGGGCCCCCTCATGAACACTGAAGCTTTCTTT

d_call: TRBD1
j_call: TRBJ2-7
clone_size: few
v_call: TRBV7-9
cdr3_aa: CASSLPGQGSYEQYF
cdr3_nt: TGTGCCAGCAGCCTACCGGGACAGGGCTCCTACGAGCAGTACTTC

d_call: TRBD1
j_call: TRBJ1-6
clone_size: .
v_call: TRBV2
cdr3_aa: CASSAFPGQNSPLHF
cdr3_nt: TGTGCCAGCAGTGCATTTCCGGGACAGAATTCACCCCTCCACTTT

d_call: TRBD2
j_call: TRBJ2-7
clone_size: .
v_call: TRBV28
cdr3_aa: CASTLGWGGGRYF
cdr3_nt: TGTGCCAGCACCCTAGGGTGGGGCGGGGGACGGTACTTC

d_call: .
j_call: TRBJ1-1
clone_size: .
v_call: TRBV27
cdr3_aa: CASSLFRQGLNTEAFF
cdr3_nt: TGTGCCAGCAGTTTATTTCGGCAGGGCTTGAACACTGAAGCTTTCTTT

d_call: TRBD1
j_call: TRBJ1-1
clone_size: .
v_call: TRBV2
cdr3_aa: CASSRTGGVGTEAFF
cdr3_nt: TGTGCCAGCAGTCGGACAGGAGGGGTAGGCACTGAAGCTTTCTTT

d_call: .
j_call: TRBJ1-1
clone_size: .
v_call: TRBV5-1
cdr3_aa: CASSFSGTEAFF
cdr3_nt: TGCGCCAGCAGCTTCAGCGGAACTGAAGCTTTCTTT